The 32 T cell receptor beta chains below all came from one sample that was sequenced in a study of monozygotic twins with cystic fibrosis. Clones were read by immunoSEQ multiplex PCR, and TCRdb kept only the in-frame ones, dropping some. The table has 25,000 to 40,000 clones, just over 95% seen once; the top ten hold 0.15% to 0.2%. The sample was blood. Receptors originate from a girl aged 2 to 10 with cystic fibrosis.

This chain links TRBV5-4 with TRBJ2-7, with TRBD2 as a possible D gene (6 bases). This CDR3 has 16 amino acids. In germline, CDR1 is SGHNT, CDR2 YYREEE (reference sequence). Trimming took off 0 bases at V and 3 bases at J, with 16 bases between the two ends. Here the CDR3 DNA reads TGTGCCAGCAGCTTGGATCCCGCAGCGGGCTTCTACGAGCAGTACTTC. As protein: CASSLDPAAGFYEQYF.

The chain links TRBV28 to TRBJ1-2, with D possibly TRBD1 on 6 matching bases. The germline CDR1 and CDR2 sequences are MDHEN and SYDVKM. The CDR3 runs 13 residues. V was clipped by 3 bases and J by 5 bases, with 10 bases between them. The CDR3 DNA follows: TGTGCCAGCAGTTTGGATAGGGGGTATGGCTACACCTTC. Protein: CASSLDRGYGYTF.

The chain carries TRBV30 and TRBJ1-1; D possibly corresponds to TRBD1 (6 bases). Germline V gives CDR1 GTSNPN, CDR2 SVGIG (reference sequence). Trimming removed 2 bases at V and 8 bases at J, with 18 bases between. The CDR3 extends over 14 amino acids. The CDR3 loop is CAWSLRTVKREAFF. The CDR3 nucleotides read TGTGCCTGGAGTCTCCGGACAGTTAAAAGAGAAGCTTTCTTT. The whole variable domain, filled in from reference TRBV30 and TRBJ1-1, reads SQTIHQWPATLVQPVGSPLSLECTVEGTSNPNLYWYRQAAGRGLQLLFYSVGIGQISSEVPQNLSASRPQDRQFILSSKKLLLSDSGFYLCAWSLRTVKREAFFGQGTRLTVV.

This chain connects TRBV29-1 to TRBJ1-1; D is undetermined. V was pared by 4 bases and J by 4 bases, with 10 bases between. This CDR3 has 12 amino acids. Germline V lookup: CDR1 SQVTM, CDR2 ANQGSEA. CDR3 nucleotide sequence: TGCAGCGTTGGTAGGAGTGGCACTGAAGCTTTCTTT. Translated: CSVGRSGTEAFF.

The chain joins TRBV7-6 to TRBJ2-7; 8 bases agree with TRBD2. V gave up 5 bases and J gave up 2 bases; unmatched junction bases: 5. Germline-derived CDR1 and CDR2 are SGHVS and FNYEAQ. The CDR3 runs to 14 residues. The CDR3: CASSPTSDPYEQYF. The CDR3 DNA is TGTGCCAGCAGCCCGACTAGCGATCCCTACGAGCAGTACTTC. The variable domain in full, completed from reference TRBV7-6 and TRBJ2-7, reads GAGVSQSPRYKVTKRGQDVALRCDPISGHVSLYWYRQALGQGPEFLTYFNYEAQQDKSGLPNDRFSAERPEGSISTLTIQRTEQRDSAMYRCASSPTSDPYEQYFGPGTRLTVT.

The genes are TRBV9 and TRBJ1-1; D is uncertain. From germline, CDR1 is SGDLS and CDR2 YYNGEE. CDR3 length: 13 residues. V gave up 0 bases and J gave up 1 base, with 4 bases separating them. CDR3 DNA: TGTGCCAGCAGCGTAGAGTGGAACACTGAAGCTTTCTTT. It is translated as CASSVEWNTEAFF. Full variable domain (rest looked up from reference TRBV9 and TRBJ1-1): DSGVTQTPKHLITATGQRVTLRCSPRSGDLSVYWYQQSLDQGLQFLIQYYNGEERAKGNILERFSAQQFPDLHSELNLSSLELGDSALYFCASSVEWNTEAFFGQGTRLTVV.

The chain is built from TRBV7-9 and TRBJ1-5; a weak D match, TRBD1 (5 bases). The V and J ends lost 1 base and 0 bases respectively, with 13 bases between them. The CDR3 totals 17 residues. The germline CDR1 and CDR2 sequences are SEHNR and FQNEAQ (reference sequence). The CDR3 region is CASSLGVGGVSNQPQHF. CDR3 coding DNA: TGTGCCAGCAGCTTAGGGGTCGGGGGGGTTAGCAATCAGCCCCAGCATTTT.

V usage is TRBV7-9 and J usage is TRBJ2-5; a weak D match, TRBD1 (5 bases). This CDR3 is 16 amino acids long. V was pared by 1 base and J by 5 bases, with 17 bases between. Germline V lookup: CDR1 SEHNR, CDR2 FQNEAQ (reference sequence). The CDR3 spells CASSLELGRAGETQYF. In nucleotides, the CDR3 is TGTGCCAGCAGCTTAGAACTGGGCAGGGCTGGGGAGACCCAGTACTTC. Together with reference TRBV7-9 and TRBJ2-5, the CDR3 gives the full variable domain: DTGVSQNPRHKITKRGQNVTFRCDPISEHNRLYWYRQTLGQGPEFLTYFQNEAQLEKSRLLSDRFSAERPKGSFSTLEIQRTEQGDSAMYLCASSLELGRAGETQYFGPGTRLLVL.

J is TRBJ2-7 and V is TRBV5-1, with no clear D. With 0 bases removed from V and 0 bases from J, the gap between germline ends came to 4 bases. CDR1 and CDR2 (germline): SGHRS, YFSETQ. The CDR3 is made up of 13 amino acids. The CDR3 region has the DNA TGCGCCAGCAGCTTGGGGAGCTCCTACGAGCAGTACTTC. Translating gives CASSLGSSYEQYF.

The chain carries TRBV19 and TRBJ1-1, with a weak D call TRBD1 (5 bases). Deletions cut 0 bases from V and 3 bases from J, with 11 bases between. Germline V gives CDR1 LNHDA, CDR2 SQIVND (reference sequence). The CDR3 consists of 15 residues. CDR3 region: CASSIDPGPDTEAFF. CDR3 DNA sequence: TGTGCCAGTAGTATAGATCCGGGACCAGACACTGAAGCTTTCTTT.

V gene TRBV5-1 combines with J gene TRBJ2-2; the D gene is possibly TRBD2 (6 bases). The CDR3 has 14 amino acids. Germline V gene sequence: CDR1 SGHRS, CDR2 YFSETQ. The germline V and J ends were trimmed by 3 bases and 2 bases, with 8 bases remaining between them. CDR3 amino acids: CASSSGLNTGELFF. In nucleotides, the CDR3 is TGCGCCAGCAGCTCGGGACTTAACACCGGGGAGCTGTTTTTT.

CDR3 coding DNA: TGTGCCAGCAGCACCGGGACAGGGGGCGAGCAGTACTTC. Protein: CASSTGTGGEQYF. V gene TRBV13 combines with J gene TRBJ2-7; 11 bases line up with TRBD1. Per the germline V gene, CDR1 is PRHDT and CDR2 is FYEKMQ (reference sequence). The CDR3 runs 13 residues. V was clipped by 5 bases and J by 6 bases; unmatched bases: 3.

CDR3 region: CASSLVGQGAIYGYTF. CDR3 nucleotide sequence: TGTGCCAGCAGCTTAGTTGGACAGGGCGCGATCTATGGCTACACCTTC. The J gene is TRBJ1-2, the V gene TRBV7-9; 8 bases agree with TRBD1. CDR3 length: 16 residues. V was pared by 1 base and J by 4 bases, with 8 bases of the junction left unmatched. Per germline, CDR1 SEHNR and CDR2 FQNEAQ (reference sequence).

This clone appeared a single time. The chain combines TRBV2 with TRBJ1-1; 12 bases map to TRBD1. V lost 6 bases, J lost 0 bases, and 8 bases stayed unmatched. The CDR3 is 17 amino acids. Germline V gene data show CDR1 as SNHLY and CDR2 as FYNNEI. The CDR3 sequence is CASRRGQGARMNTEAFF. The CDR3 coding sequence is TGTGCCAGCAGACGGGGACAGGGGGCGCGGATGAACACTGAAGCTTTCTTT. Based on the CDR3 plus reference TRBV2 and TRBJ1-1, the full variable domain is EPEVTQTPSHQVTQMGQEVILRCVPISNHLYFYWYRQILGQKVEFLVSFYNNEISEKSEIFDDQFSVERPDGSNFTLKIRSTKLEDSAMYFCASRRGQGARMNTEAFFGQGTRLTVV.

The CDR3 is CASSVPTSGSVQGEQFF. The CDR3 nucleotides read TGTGCCAGCAGTGTCCCAACTAGCGGGAGTGTTCAAGGTGAGCAGTTCTTC. The V gene is TRBV2, the J gene TRBJ2-1; TRBD2 aligns across 11 bases. The CDR3 sequence is 17 residues long. Germline-derived CDR1 and CDR2 are SNHLY and FYNNEI. V was clipped by 4 bases and J by 9 bases; unmatched bases: 14.

The rearrangement joins TRBV7-8 to TRBJ2-4, with D possibly matching TRBD1 (6 bases). Germline V lookup: CDR1 SGHVS, CDR2 FQNEAQ. The CDR3 runs 16 residues. V lost 3 bases, J lost 2 bases, and 14 bases lay in between. The CDR3 loop is CASSFPSRDTKNIQYF. The CDR3 nucleotides read TGTGCCAGCAGCTTCCCTAGCCGGGACACCAAAAACATTCAGTACTTC. Full variable domain (remainder filled in from reference TRBV7-8 and TRBJ2-4): GAGVSQSPRYKVAKRGQDVALRCDPISGHVSLFWYQQALGQGPEFLTYFQNEAQLDKSGLPSDRFFAERPEGSVSTLKIQRTQQEDSAVYLCASSFPSRDTKNIQYFGAGTRLSVL.

This clone was found once. The chain is built from TRBV11-2 and TRBJ2-2, with D perhaps TRBD1 (6 bases). Germline V gene data show CDR1 as SGHAT and CDR2 as FQNNGV. The CDR3 is 17 amino acids. The V end lost 5 bases, the J end lost 1 base, and 17 bases lay between the germline ends. The DNA of the CDR3 is TGTGCCAGCAGCCGACAACTCACAGGGAAGAACACCGGGGAGCTGTTTTTT. This encodes CASSRQLTGKNTGELFF.

The chain has TRBV11-2 and TRBJ2-2, with D possibly matching TRBD1 (6 bases). V was clipped by 3 bases and J by 1 base, with 15 bases between them. The CDR3 consists of 17 residues. From germline, CDR1 is SGHAT and CDR2 FQNNGV. The chain's CDR3 is CASSFLDRTMNTGELFF. The DNA for the CDR3 is TGTGCCAGCAGCTTCCTAGACAGGACCATGAACACCGGGGAGCTGTTTTTT.

The genes are TRBV19 and TRBJ2-3, with D possibly called TRBD1 or TRBD2 (5 bases each). This CDR3 is 13 amino acids long. Between the trimmed V and J ends, which lost 8 bases and 6 bases, there was a span of 15 bases. Germline V CDR1 and CDR2: LNHDA, SQIVND (reference sequence). Here the CDR3 DNA reads TGTGCCAGTGATAGGGACCGAGGTGATACGCAGTATTTT. As protein: CASDRDRGDTQYF. Full variable domain (missing parts from reference TRBV19 and TRBJ2-3): DGGITQSPKYLFRKEGQNVTLSCEQNLNHDAMYWYRQDPGQGLRLIYYSQIVNDFQKGDIAEGYSVSREKKESFPLTVTSAQKNPTAFYLCASDRDRGDTQYFGPGTRLTVL.

The chain joins TRBV18 to TRBJ2-7; 8 nucleotides match TRBD1. The germline CDR1 and CDR2 sequences are KGHSH and LQKENI. V was clipped by 2 bases and J by 0 bases; unmatched bases: 3. There are 15 residues in the CDR3. The CDR3, as DNA: TGTGCCAGCTCACCAGGGACAGGACTCTCCTACGAGCAGTACTTC. Translated: CASSPGTGLSYEQYF.

This sequence joins TRBV29-1 and TRBJ2-1, with D possibly TRBD1 on 6 matching bases. This CDR3 region has 15 residues. The germline V and J ends were trimmed by 6 bases and 5 bases, with 20 bases remaining between them. The germline V gene has CDR1 SQVTM and CDR2 ANQGSEA. In DNA form, the CDR3 reads TGCAGCGTCAAATCCGCCCAGGGGCGAGACAATGAGCAGTTCTTC. Translation gives CSVKSAQGRDNEQFF.

The CDR3 protein is CASSQPPGRDNEQFF. Here the CDR3 DNA reads TGCGCCAGCAGCCAACCGCCGGGACGGGACAATGAGCAGTTCTTC. This chain joins TRBV4-1 and TRBJ2-1; possibly TRBD1 or TRBD2 for D (5 bases each). Trimming shortened V by 2 bases and J by 5 bases, and 13 bases separated the two germline ends. CDR3 length: 15 amino acids. Germline V gene lookup returns CDR1 MGHRA and CDR2 YSYEKL.

In this sample, this clone turned up once. This sample also contains other DNA sequences that code for the same CDR3. The V call is TRBV6-5, the J call TRBJ1-2; 7 positions match TRBD1. The trim removed 3 bases at V and 5 bases at J, leaving 6 bases unmatched. The CDR3 runs to 14 residues. Per germline, CDR1 MNHEY and CDR2 SVGAGI. The CDR3 DNA sequence: TGTGCCAGCAGTTATGACAGGGCCCCGTATGGCTACACCTTC. Its protein is CASSYDRAPYGYTF.

The gene calls are TRBV5-5 and TRBJ2-7; D might be TRBD1 (5 bases). The CDR3 totals 13 residues. V was pared by 2 bases and J by 5 bases, with 11 bases between. Looked up from germline, CDR1 is SGHKS and CDR2 is YYEKEE (reference sequence). The CDR3 sequence is CASSFEGQNEQYF. The CDR3 DNA sequence: TGTGCCAGCAGCTTTGAAGGACAAAACGAGCAGTACTTC.

The chain links TRBV19 to TRBJ1-5; D unclear. The CDR3 covers 15 residues. Per the germline V gene, CDR1 is LNHDA and CDR2 is SQIVND (reference sequence). Trimming took off 1 base at V and 7 bases at J, with 14 bases between the two ends. The CDR3 DNA reads TGTGCCAGTAGTATAGGGTGGGGATTACGGCAGCCCCAGCATTTT. It codes for CASSIGWGLRQPQHF.

The rearrangement uses TRBV29-1 and TRBJ2-1; the D is unclear. The CDR3 sequence is 12 residues long. CDR1 SQVTM and CDR2 ANQGSEA come from the germline V gene. V dropped 2 bases and J dropped 9 bases, with 11 bases sitting between them. The CDR3 DNA is TGCAGCGTTGAAACCGACCGTGGTGAGCAGTTCTTC. Translation: CSVETDRGEQFF.

The chain uses TRBV4-1 and TRBJ2-3; no firm D call. Trimming shortened V by 1 base and J by 2 bases, and 13 bases separated the two germline ends. CDR3 size: 16 residues. CDR1 and CDR2 from the germline V gene are MGHRA and YSYEKL. DNA of the CDR3: TGCGCCAGCAGCCAAGGCGAGTTTCGGGCCACAGATACGCAGTATTTT. This gives the protein CASSQGEFRATDTQYF.

The CDR3 loop is CASSLLNGGDGYTF. The CDR3 nucleotides are TGTGCCAGCAGTTTGTTAAATGGAGGAGATGGCTACACCTTC. This sequence joins TRBV6-5 and TRBJ1-2; D gene uncertain. Germline V gene lookup returns CDR1 MNHEY and CDR2 SVGAGI. V was cut by 4 bases and J by 6 bases, with 15 bases left in between. CDR3 size: 14 residues.

This rearrangement joins TRBV29-1 to TRBJ2-1, with 10 positions matching TRBD2. Trimming took 2 bases from V and 0 from J; bases not matched to a gene: 10. Per the germline V gene, CDR1 is SQVTM and CDR2 is ANQGSEA. This CDR3 comprises 18 residues. The CDR3 region has the DNA TGCAGCGTTGAATTTTGGCTAGCGGGGGCCTACTCCTACAATGAGCAGTTCTTC. Amino acid sequence: CSVEFWLAGAYSYNEQFF.

This rearrangement joins TRBV11-2 to TRBJ2-2; 11 bases align to TRBD2. This CDR3 region has 15 residues. From germline, CDR1 is SGHAT and CDR2 FQNNGV. J gave up 8 bases and V 5 bases, and 7 bases lay outside the gene matches. CDR3 nucleotides: TGTGCCAGCAGCCTTAGCGGGAGGGCTTCGGGGGAGCTGTTTTTT. This gives the protein CASSLSGRASGELFF.

The gene calls are TRBV18 and TRBJ1-1; the D gene is possibly TRBD1 (6 bases). The V and J ends lost 3 bases and 2 bases respectively, with 13 bases between them. The CDR3 spans 15 residues. The germline CDR1 and CDR2 sequences are KGHSH and LQKENI. The CDR3 coding sequence is TGTGCCAGCTCACCTACAGGGAACCGAAACACTGAAGCTTTCTTT. This codes for CASSPTGNRNTEAFF.

V is TRBV5-1 and J is TRBJ2-2, with D hard to call. This CDR3 is built from 13 residues. V shed 0 bases and J shed 6 bases, with 6 bases lying between them. Per germline, CDR1 SGHRS and CDR2 YFSETQ. CDR3 DNA: TGCGCCAGCAGCTTGGATTCCGCCGGGGAGCTGTTTTTT. Translating gives CASSLDSAGELFF.